These 3 T cell receptor beta chains originate from one sample sequenced in a study of cytomegalovirus exposure and HLA in healthy donors. Vbeta (60) and Jbeta (13) primers were used in the PCR. Here immunoSEQ multiplex PCR was the method, and the copy in TCRdb shows in-frame clones only, minus some. Here the sample spans nearly 65,000 clones, about 76% being singletons. Sequencing was done on a sample of PBMCs. These receptors were obtained from a man aged 45-60 years in good health and CMV-seronegative.

This clone has only a few counts. The chain is built from TRBV9 and TRBJ2-7; D ambiguous. The CDR3 extends over 14 amino acids. Germline assignment: CDR1 SGDLS and CDR2 YYNGEE. The ends were cut back, 1 base at V and 2 bases at J, with 10 bases in the middle. The DNA of the CDR3 is TGTGCCAGCAGCGTACTTAGCACGCCCTACGAGCAGTACTTC. As protein: CASSVLSTPYEQYF.

This clone was counted a single time. The chain joins TRBV5-1 to TRBJ1-4; no clear D. Trimming took off 0 bases at V and 6 bases at J, with 9 bases between the two ends. The CDR3 is 14 residues long. Germline values: CDR1 SGHRS, CDR2 YFSETQ. The CDR3 sequence is CASSLERGDEKLFF. The DNA for the CDR3 is TGCGCCAGCAGCTTGGAGCGGGGTGATGAAAAACTGTTTTTT.

The V call is TRBV2, the J call TRBJ1-1; D is possibly TRBD1 (5 bases). Trimming cost V 2 bases and J 2 bases, with 18 bases left between them. This CDR3 region has 17 residues. The V gene's germline CDR1 is SNHLY and CDR2 FYNNEI. The CDR3 here is CASSEKTAGFTNTEAFF. The CDR3 nucleotides read TGTGCCAGCAGTGAAAAGACAGCCGGCTTCACTAACACTGAAGCTTTCTTT.